A selection of T cell receptor beta chains follows, all from one sample in a study of T cells after yellow fever vaccination. TCRdb independently ran MiXCR on the 5' RACE reads; one entry per CDR3 protein. The table has roughly 60,000 distinct CDR3 sequences, more than 5.5% seen once; the top ten hold around two fifths. This specimen was CD8+ T cells sorted from PBMCs, taken on the day of the first yellow fever vaccination. The source of these receptors is a man aged 18 to 29 who received the YFV17D yellow fever vaccine. Both conserved end residues are part of each CDR3. Fields, in order: D gene, J gene, clone size, V gene, CDR3 protein, CDR3 DNA. A D gene is named only where the DNA matches it firmly. Part of the rows lack a size; the others show once, few, many or a class for expanded clones.

TRBD2 | TRBJ2-5 | . | TRBV29-1 | CSPLLAGTGETQYF | TGCAGCCCCCTTCTAGCGGGGACGGGAGAGACCCAGTACTTC
. | TRBJ2-3 | many | TRBV5-6 | CASSRVVRGTQYF | TGTGCCAGCAGCAGGGTGGTGAGGGGTACGCAGTATTTT
TRBD1 | TRBJ1-1 | many | TRBV10-3 | CAISDRGLYTEAFF | TGTGCCATCAGTGACAGGGGGCTGTACACTGAAGCTTTCTTT
. | TRBJ2-1 | many | TRBV18 | CASSPTREDRRDNEQFF | TGTGCCAGCTCACCAACCCGTGAAGACAGAAGAGACAATGAGCAGTTCTTC
. | TRBJ2-5 | . | TRBV12-3/TRBV12-4 | CASSHQGGEETQYF | TGTGCCAGCTCCCATCAGGGGGGAGAAGAGACCCAGTACTTC
. | TRBJ1-2 | many | TRBV2 | CASSAGGGYGYTF | TGTGCCAGCAGTGCGGGGGGTGGCTATGGCTACACCTTC
. | TRBJ1-5 | many | TRBV4-1 | CASSQLPLGGWQPQHF | TGCGCCAGCAGCCAACTCCCACTCGGAGGGTGGCAGCCCCAGCATTTT
. | TRBJ1-5 | few | TRBV7-9 | CASASGFNQPQHF | TGTGCCAGCGCTTCGGGGTTCAATCAGCCCCAGCATTTT
TRBD2 | TRBJ2-1 | many | TRBV6-4 | CASSDSSGGNNEQFF | TGTGCCAGCAGTGACTCAAGCGGGGGGAACAATGAGCAGTTCTTC
TRBD1 | TRBJ1-4 | few | TRBV4-2 | CASSQDWDRVNEKLFF | TGTGCCAGCAGCCAAGATTGGGACAGAGTAAATGAAAAACTGTTTTTT
TRBD1 | TRBJ2-3 | . | TRBV5-4 | CASSPGTGGDTQYF | TGTGCCAGCAGCCCGGGGACAGGAGGAGATACGCAGTATTTT
TRBD2 | TRBJ2-7 | medium-sized | TRBV13 | CASSPKTSSGGARSYEQYF | TGTGCCAGCAGCCCAAAGACCTCTAGCGGGGGGGCCCGGTCCTACGAGCAGTACTTC
TRBD1 | TRBJ1-6 | few | TRBV4-1 | CASSQAGGPYNSPLHF | TGCGCCAGCAGCCAGGCAGGGGGCCCCTATAATTCACCCCTCCACTTT
TRBD1 | TRBJ1-5 | few | TRBV2 | CASSADRGGNQPQHF | TGTGCCAGCAGTGCAGACAGGGGCGGCAATCAGCCCCAGCATTTT
. | TRBJ2-3 | . | TRBV4-2 | CASSQDIYGGGGPPGDTQYF | TGTGCCAGCAGCCAAGACATTTACGGGGGCGGCGGGCCCCCCGGGGATACGCAGTATTTT
. | TRBJ1-4 | . | TRBV6-9 | CASSCYRESARREKLFF | TGTGCCAGCAGCTGTTACAGAGAGTCCGCGAGAAGGGAAAAACTGTTTTTT
. | TRBJ1-1 | many | TRBV4-1 | CASSQIGLNTEAFF | TGCGCCAGCAGCCAAATCGGACTGAACACTGAAGCTTTCTTT
. | TRBJ2-5 | . | TRBV5-1 | CASSLHDPLWGTQYF | TGCGCCAGCAGCTTGCATGACCCACTTTGGGGGACCCAGTACTTC
. | TRBJ1-2 | few | TRBV6-5 | CASSSVGANYGYTF | TGTGCCAGCAGTTCTGTGGGAGCTAACTATGGCTACACCTTC
TRBD1 | TRBJ2-5 | few | TRBV3-1 | CASSQGGGTETQYF | TGTGCCAGCAGCCAAGGAGGGGGCACGGAGACCCAGTACTTC
. | TRBJ2-1 | few | TRBV7-8 | CASSLLLAENPYNEQFF | TGTGCCAGCAGCTTATTATTGGCGGAAAACCCCTACAATGAGCAGTTCTTC
TRBD1 | TRBJ1-5 | many | TRBV9 | CASSLTGGNQPQHF | TGTGCCAGCAGCCTCACAGGGGGTAATCAGCCCCAGCATTTT
. | TRBJ2-5 | many | TRBV5-1 | CASAARYQKETQYF | TGCGCCAGCGCCGCTCGGTATCAAAAAGAGACCCAGTACTTC
TRBD1 | TRBJ1-2 | many | TRBV19 | CASTGGDNYGYTF | TGTGCCAGTACAGGGGGTGACAACTATGGCTACACCTTC
. | TRBJ2-2 | . | TRBV9 | CASSKPRGELFF | TGTGCCAGCAGCAAACCCAGAGGGGAGCTGTTTTTT
TRBD1 | TRBJ2-3 | . | TRBV7-2 | CASSISVRDRITDTQYF | TGTGCCAGCAGCATTAGCGTCCGGGACAGGATCACAGATACGCAGTATTTT